This T cell receptor beta chain was identified in a study of blood T cell repertoires in COVID-19. Sequencing was performed with immunoSEQ multiplex PCR; in TCRdb, only in-frame clones are kept and a portion is missing. Among about 67,000 clones, around nine tenths were seen once, and the ten largest hold roughly 19%. The CDR3 totals 12 residues. Trimming cost V 5 bases and J 4 bases, with 5 bases left between them. Germline CDR1 and CDR2: SEHNR and FQNEAQ (reference sequence). Sequences were obtained from peripheral blood. This TCR derives from a woman aged 80 or older with acute or convalescent COVID-19. J is TRBJ1-4 and V is TRBV7-9; D call uncertain. CDR3 region: CASSGLNEKLFF. The CDR3 DNA reads as TGTGCCAGCAGCGGGCTTAATGAAAAACTGTTTTTT.